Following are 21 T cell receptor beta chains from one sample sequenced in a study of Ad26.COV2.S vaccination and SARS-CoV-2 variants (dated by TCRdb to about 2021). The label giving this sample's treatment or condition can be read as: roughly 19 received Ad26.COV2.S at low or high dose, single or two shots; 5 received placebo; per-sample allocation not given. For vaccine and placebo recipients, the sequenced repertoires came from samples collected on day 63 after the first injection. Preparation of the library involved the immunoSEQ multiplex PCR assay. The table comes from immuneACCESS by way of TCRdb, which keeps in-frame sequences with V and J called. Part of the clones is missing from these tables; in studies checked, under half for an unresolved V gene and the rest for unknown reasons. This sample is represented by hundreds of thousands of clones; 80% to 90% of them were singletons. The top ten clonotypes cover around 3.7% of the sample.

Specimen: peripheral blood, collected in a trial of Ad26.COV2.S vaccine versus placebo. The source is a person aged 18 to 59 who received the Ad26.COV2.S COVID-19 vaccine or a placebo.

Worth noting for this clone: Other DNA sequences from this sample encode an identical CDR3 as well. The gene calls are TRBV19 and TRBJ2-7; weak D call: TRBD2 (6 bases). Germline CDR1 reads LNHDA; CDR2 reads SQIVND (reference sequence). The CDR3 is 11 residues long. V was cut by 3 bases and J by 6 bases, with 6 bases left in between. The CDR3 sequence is CASSIGSEQYF. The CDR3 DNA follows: TGTGCCAGTAGTATCGGGAGCGAGCAGTACTTC.

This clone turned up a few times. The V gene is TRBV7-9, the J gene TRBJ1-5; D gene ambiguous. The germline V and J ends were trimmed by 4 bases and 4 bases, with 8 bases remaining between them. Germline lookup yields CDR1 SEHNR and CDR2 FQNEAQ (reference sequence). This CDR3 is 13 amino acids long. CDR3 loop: CASSYEGNQPQHF. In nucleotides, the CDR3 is TGTGCCAGCAGCTACGAGGGAAATCAGCCCCAGCATTTT. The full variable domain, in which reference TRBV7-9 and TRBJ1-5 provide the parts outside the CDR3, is DTGVSQNPRHKITKRGQNVTFRCDPISEHNRLYWYRQTLGQGPEFLTYFQNEAQLEKSRLLSDRFSAERPKGSFSTLEIQRTEQGDSAMYLCASSYEGNQPQHFGDGTRLSIL.

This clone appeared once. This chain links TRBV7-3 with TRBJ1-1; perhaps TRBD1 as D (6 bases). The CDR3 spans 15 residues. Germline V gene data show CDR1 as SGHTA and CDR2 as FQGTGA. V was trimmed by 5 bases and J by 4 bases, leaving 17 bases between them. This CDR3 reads CASSLTKGVVTEAFF. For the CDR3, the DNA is TGTGCCAGCAGCCTCACAAAGGGGGTAGTCACTGAAGCTTTCTTT.

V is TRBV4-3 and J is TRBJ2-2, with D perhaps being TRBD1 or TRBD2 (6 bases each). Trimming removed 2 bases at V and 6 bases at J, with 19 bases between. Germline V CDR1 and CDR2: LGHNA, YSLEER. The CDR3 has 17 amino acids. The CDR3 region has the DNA TGCGCCAGCAGCCAACGCGATGGGGGGCGGATTTCCGGGGAGCTGTTTTTT. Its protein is CASSQRDGGRISGELFF.

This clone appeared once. The CDR3 region is CASSYPPAQPEQFF. CDR3 bases: TGTGCCAGCAGTTACCCCCCGGCGCAGCCCGAGCAGTTCTTC. The chain recombines TRBV6-5 with TRBJ2-1; D unclear. Deletions cut 2 bases from V and 10 bases from J, with 15 bases between. The CDR3 contains 14 residues. CDR1 is MNHEY and CDR2 is SVGAGI in the germline V gene.

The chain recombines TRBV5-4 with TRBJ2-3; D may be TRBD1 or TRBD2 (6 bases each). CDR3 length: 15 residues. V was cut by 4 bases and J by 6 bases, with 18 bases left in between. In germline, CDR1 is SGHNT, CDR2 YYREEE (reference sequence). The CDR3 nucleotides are TGTGCCAGCAGCCCCGGTGGGGGGCCAGGGGATACGCAGTATTTT. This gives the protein CASSPGGGPGDTQYF.

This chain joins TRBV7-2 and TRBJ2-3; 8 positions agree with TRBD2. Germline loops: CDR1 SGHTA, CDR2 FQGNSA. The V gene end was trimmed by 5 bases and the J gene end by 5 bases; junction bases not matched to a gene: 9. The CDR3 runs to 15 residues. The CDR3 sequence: CASSLSGTRVDTQYF. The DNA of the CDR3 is TGTGCCAGCAGCCTATCCGGGACTAGAGTAGATACGCAGTATTTT.

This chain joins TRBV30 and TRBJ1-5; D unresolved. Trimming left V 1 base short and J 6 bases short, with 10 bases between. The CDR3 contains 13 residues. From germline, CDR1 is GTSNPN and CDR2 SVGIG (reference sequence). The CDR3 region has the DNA TGTGCCTGGAGTGCTGGGGTAGGTCAGCCCCAGCATTTT. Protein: CAWSAGVGQPQHF.

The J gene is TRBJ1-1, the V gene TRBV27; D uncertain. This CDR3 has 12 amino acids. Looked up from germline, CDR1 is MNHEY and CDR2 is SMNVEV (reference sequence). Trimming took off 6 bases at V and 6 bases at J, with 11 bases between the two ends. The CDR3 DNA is TGTGCCAGCAGCTCCTACCGGGCTGAAGCTTTCTTT. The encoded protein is CASSSYRAEAFF.

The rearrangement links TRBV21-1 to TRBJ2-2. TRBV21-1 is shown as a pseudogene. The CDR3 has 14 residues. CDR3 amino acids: CASSKAKETGELFF. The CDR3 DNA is TGTGCCAGCAGCAAAGCGAAGGAAACCGGGGAGCTGTTTTTT.

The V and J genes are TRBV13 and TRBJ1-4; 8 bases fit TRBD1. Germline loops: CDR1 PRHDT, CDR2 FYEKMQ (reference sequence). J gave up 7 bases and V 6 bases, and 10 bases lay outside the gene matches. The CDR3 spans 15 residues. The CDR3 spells CASRSTGERREKLFF. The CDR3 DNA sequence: TGTGCCAGCAGGTCGACAGGGGAGAGGCGTGAAAAACTGTTTTTT.

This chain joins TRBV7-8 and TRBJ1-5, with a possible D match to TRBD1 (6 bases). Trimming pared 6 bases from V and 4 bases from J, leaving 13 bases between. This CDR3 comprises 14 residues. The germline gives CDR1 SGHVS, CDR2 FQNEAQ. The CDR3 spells CASRQGGNNQPQHF. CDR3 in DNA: TGTGCCAGCAGGCAAGGGGGGAATAATCAGCCCCAGCATTTT.

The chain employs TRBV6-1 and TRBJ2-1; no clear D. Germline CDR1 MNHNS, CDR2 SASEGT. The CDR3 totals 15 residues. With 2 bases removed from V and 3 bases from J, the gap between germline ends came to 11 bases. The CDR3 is CASSEIWADYNEQFF. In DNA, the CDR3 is TGTGCCAGCAGTGAAATCTGGGCGGACTACAATGAGCAGTTCTTC.

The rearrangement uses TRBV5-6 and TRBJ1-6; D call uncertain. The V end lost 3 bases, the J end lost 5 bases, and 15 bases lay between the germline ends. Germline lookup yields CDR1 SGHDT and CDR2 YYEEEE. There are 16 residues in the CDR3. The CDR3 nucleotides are TGTGCCAGCAGCTACAGCCCCCGGCGGGATAATTCACCCCTCCACTTT. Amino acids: CASSYSPRRDNSPLHF.

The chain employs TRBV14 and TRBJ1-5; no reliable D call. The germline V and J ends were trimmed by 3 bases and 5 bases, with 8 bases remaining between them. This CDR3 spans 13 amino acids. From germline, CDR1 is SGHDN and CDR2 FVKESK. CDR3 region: CASSQGVDQPQHF. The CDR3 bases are TGTGCCAGCAGCCAGGGAGTCGATCAGCCCCAGCATTTT.

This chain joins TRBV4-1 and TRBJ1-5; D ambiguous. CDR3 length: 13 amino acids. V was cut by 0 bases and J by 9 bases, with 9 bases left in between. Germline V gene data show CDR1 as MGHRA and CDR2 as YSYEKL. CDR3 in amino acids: CASSQDLTRPQHF. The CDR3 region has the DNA TGCGCCAGCAGCCAAGATTTAACCCGGCCCCAGCATTTT.

For the CDR3, the DNA is TGTGCCAGCAGTCTGCGCGAGGGGGCGTCCTACGAGCAGTACTTC. Its translation is CASSLREGASYEQYF. The rearrangement joins TRBV6-5 to TRBJ2-7, with 7 bases matching TRBD1. CDR3 size: 15 residues. V lost 5 bases, J lost 1 base, and 8 bases stayed unmatched. Germline values: CDR1 MNHEY, CDR2 SVGAGI.

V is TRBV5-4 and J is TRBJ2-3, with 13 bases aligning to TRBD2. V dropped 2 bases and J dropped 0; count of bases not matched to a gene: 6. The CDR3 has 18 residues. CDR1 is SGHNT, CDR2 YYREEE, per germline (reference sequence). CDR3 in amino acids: CASSLWTSGGVSTDTQYF. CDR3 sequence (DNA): TGTGCCAGCAGCTTATGGACTAGCGGGGGAGTTAGCACAGATACGCAGTATTTT. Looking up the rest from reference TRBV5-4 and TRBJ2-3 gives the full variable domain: ETGVTQSPTHLIKTRGQQVTLRCSSQSGHNTVSWYQQALGQGPQFIFQYYREEENGRGNFPPRFSGLQFPNYSSELNVNALELDDSALYLCASSLWTSGGVSTDTQYFGPGTRLTVL.

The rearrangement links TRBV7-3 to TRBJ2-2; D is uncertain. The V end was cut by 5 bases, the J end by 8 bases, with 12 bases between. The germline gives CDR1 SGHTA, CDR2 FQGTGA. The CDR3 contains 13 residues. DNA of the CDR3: TGTGCCAGCAGCCAAGACTGGCGGGGGGAGCTGTTTTTT. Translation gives CASSQDWRGELFF.

CDR3 DNA sequence: TGTGCCAGCAGCTCCACAGGGCGAGGCTACACCTTC. It encodes CASSSTGRGYTF. The chain carries TRBV11-1 and TRBJ1-2; D might be TRBD1 (6 bases). Germline-derived CDR1 and CDR2 are SGHAT and FQDESV (reference sequence). The CDR3 consists of 12 residues. Trimming pared 4 bases from V and 8 bases from J, leaving 11 bases between. The variable domain in full, completed from reference TRBV11-1 and TRBJ1-2, reads EAEVAQSPRYKITEKSQAVAFWCDPISGHATLYWYRQILGQGPELLVQFQDESVVDDSQLPKDRFSAERLKGVDSTLKIQPAELGDSAMYLCASSSTGRGYTFGSGTRLTVV.

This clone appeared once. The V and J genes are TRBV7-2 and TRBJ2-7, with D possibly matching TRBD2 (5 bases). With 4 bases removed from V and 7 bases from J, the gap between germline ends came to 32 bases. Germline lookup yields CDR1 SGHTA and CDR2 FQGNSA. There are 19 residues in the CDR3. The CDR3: CASSSRGREIQVYDLEQYF. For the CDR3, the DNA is TGTGCCAGCAGCTCCCGAGGGAGAGAAATCCAAGTATACGATTTAGAGCAGTACTTC.